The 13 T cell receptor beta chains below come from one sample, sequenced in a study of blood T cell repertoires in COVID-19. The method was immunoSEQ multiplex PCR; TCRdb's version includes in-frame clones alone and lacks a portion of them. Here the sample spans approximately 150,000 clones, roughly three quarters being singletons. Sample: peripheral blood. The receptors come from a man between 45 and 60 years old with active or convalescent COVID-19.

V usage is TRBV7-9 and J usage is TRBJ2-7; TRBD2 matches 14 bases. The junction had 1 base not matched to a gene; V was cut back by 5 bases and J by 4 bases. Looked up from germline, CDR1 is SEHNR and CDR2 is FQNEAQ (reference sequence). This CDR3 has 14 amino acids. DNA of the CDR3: TGTGCCAGCAGCGGGACTAGCGGGAGATACGAGCAGTACTTC. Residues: CASSGTSGRYEQYF.

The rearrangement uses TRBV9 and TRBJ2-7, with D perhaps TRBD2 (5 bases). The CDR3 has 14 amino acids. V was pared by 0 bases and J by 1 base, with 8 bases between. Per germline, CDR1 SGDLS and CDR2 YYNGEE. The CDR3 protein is CASSVGGDSYEQYF. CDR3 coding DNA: TGTGCCAGCAGCGTAGGGGGAGATTCCTACGAGCAGTACTTC.

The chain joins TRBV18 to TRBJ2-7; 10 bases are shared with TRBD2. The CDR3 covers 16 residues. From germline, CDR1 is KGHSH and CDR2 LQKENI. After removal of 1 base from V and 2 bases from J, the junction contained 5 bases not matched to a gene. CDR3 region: CASSPRLAGVTYEQYF. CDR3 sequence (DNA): TGTGCCAGCTCACCACGGCTAGCGGGAGTCACCTACGAGCAGTACTTC.

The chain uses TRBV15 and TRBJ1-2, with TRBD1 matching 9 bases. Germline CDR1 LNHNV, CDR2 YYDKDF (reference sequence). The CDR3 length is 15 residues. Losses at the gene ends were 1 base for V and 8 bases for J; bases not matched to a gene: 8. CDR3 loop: CATSRAQRQGGGYTF. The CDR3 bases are TGTGCCACCAGCAGAGCTCAGAGACAGGGGGGAGGCTACACCTTC.

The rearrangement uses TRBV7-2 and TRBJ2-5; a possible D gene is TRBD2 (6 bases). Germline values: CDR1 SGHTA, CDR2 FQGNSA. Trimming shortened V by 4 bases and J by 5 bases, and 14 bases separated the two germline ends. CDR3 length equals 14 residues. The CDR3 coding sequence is TGTGCCAGCAGCTCCGATCCTAGCGCGGAGACCCAGTACTTC. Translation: CASSSDPSAETQYF.

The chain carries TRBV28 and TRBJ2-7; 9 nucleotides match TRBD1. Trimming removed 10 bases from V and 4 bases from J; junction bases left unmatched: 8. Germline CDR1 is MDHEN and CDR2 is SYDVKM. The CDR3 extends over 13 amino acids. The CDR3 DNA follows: TGTGCCAACACCGGACAGGGGAGGTACGAGCAGTACTTC. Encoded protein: CANTGQGRYEQYF.

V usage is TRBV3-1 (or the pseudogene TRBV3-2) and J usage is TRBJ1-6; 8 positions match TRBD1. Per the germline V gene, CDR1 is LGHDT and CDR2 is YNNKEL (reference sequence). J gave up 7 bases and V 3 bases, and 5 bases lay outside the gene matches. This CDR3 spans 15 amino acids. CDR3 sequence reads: CASSHPTGENSPLHF. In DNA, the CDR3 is TGTGCCAGCAGCCACCCGACAGGGGAAAATTCACCCCTCCACTTT.

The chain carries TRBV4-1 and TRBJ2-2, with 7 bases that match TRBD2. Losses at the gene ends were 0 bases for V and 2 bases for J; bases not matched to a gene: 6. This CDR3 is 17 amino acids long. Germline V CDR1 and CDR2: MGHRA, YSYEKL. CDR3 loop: CASSQDPLARNTGELFF. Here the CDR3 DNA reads TGCGCCAGCAGCCAAGACCCACTAGCGCGTAACACCGGGGAGCTGTTTTTT.

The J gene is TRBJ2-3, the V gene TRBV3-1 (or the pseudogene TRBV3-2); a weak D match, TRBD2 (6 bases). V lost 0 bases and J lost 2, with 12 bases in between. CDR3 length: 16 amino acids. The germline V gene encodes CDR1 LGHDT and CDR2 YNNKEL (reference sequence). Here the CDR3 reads CASSQEALATTDTQYF. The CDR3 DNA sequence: TGTGCCAGCAGCCAAGAGGCCCTAGCGACCACAGATACGCAGTATTTT.

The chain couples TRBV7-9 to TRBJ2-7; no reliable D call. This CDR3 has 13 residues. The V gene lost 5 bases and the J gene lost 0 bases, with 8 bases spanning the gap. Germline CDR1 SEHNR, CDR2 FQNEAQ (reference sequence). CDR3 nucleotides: TGTGCCAGCAGCCGTCTCAGCTCCTACGAGCAGTACTTC. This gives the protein CASSRLSSYEQYF.

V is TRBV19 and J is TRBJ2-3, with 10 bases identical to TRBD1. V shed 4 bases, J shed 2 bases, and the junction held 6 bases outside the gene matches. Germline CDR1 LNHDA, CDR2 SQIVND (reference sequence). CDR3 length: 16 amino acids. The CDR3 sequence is CASSSRDRGSTDTQYF. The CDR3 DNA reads TGTGCCAGTAGTAGCCGGGACAGGGGCTCCACAGATACGCAGTATTTT.

The CDR3 loop reads CSASDTYEQYF. In nucleotides, the CDR3 is TGCAGTGCTAGCGACACATACGAGCAGTACTTC. The rearrangement joins TRBV20-1 to TRBJ2-7; D unresolved. Trimming left V 3 bases short and J 4 bases short, with 7 bases between. The germline CDR1 and CDR2 sequences are DFQATT and SNEGSKA (reference sequence). This CDR3 spans 11 amino acids.

The CDR3 here is CASSSSGQTYEQYF. CDR3 in DNA: TGTGCCAGCAGTTCGAGCGGTCAAACCTACGAGCAGTACTTC. The gene calls are TRBV6-6 and TRBJ2-7; a weak D match, TRBD2 (5 bases). Trimming took 4 bases from V and 2 from J, leaving 12 bases between them. CDR1 is MNHNY and CDR2 is SVGAGI in the germline V gene (reference sequence). The CDR3 totals 14 residues.